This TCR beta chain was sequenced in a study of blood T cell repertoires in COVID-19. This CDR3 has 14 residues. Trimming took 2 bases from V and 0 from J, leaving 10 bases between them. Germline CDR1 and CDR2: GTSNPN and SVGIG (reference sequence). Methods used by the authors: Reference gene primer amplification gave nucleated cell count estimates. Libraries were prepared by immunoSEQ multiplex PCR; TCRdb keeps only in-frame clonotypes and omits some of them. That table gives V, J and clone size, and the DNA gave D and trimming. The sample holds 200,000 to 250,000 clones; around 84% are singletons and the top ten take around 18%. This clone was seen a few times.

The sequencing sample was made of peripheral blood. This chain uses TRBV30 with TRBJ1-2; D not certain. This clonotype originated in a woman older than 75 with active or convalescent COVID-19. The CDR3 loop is CAWSSGKANYGYTF. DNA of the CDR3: TGTGCCTGGAGTTCAGGCAAGGCTAACTATGGCTACACCTTC.